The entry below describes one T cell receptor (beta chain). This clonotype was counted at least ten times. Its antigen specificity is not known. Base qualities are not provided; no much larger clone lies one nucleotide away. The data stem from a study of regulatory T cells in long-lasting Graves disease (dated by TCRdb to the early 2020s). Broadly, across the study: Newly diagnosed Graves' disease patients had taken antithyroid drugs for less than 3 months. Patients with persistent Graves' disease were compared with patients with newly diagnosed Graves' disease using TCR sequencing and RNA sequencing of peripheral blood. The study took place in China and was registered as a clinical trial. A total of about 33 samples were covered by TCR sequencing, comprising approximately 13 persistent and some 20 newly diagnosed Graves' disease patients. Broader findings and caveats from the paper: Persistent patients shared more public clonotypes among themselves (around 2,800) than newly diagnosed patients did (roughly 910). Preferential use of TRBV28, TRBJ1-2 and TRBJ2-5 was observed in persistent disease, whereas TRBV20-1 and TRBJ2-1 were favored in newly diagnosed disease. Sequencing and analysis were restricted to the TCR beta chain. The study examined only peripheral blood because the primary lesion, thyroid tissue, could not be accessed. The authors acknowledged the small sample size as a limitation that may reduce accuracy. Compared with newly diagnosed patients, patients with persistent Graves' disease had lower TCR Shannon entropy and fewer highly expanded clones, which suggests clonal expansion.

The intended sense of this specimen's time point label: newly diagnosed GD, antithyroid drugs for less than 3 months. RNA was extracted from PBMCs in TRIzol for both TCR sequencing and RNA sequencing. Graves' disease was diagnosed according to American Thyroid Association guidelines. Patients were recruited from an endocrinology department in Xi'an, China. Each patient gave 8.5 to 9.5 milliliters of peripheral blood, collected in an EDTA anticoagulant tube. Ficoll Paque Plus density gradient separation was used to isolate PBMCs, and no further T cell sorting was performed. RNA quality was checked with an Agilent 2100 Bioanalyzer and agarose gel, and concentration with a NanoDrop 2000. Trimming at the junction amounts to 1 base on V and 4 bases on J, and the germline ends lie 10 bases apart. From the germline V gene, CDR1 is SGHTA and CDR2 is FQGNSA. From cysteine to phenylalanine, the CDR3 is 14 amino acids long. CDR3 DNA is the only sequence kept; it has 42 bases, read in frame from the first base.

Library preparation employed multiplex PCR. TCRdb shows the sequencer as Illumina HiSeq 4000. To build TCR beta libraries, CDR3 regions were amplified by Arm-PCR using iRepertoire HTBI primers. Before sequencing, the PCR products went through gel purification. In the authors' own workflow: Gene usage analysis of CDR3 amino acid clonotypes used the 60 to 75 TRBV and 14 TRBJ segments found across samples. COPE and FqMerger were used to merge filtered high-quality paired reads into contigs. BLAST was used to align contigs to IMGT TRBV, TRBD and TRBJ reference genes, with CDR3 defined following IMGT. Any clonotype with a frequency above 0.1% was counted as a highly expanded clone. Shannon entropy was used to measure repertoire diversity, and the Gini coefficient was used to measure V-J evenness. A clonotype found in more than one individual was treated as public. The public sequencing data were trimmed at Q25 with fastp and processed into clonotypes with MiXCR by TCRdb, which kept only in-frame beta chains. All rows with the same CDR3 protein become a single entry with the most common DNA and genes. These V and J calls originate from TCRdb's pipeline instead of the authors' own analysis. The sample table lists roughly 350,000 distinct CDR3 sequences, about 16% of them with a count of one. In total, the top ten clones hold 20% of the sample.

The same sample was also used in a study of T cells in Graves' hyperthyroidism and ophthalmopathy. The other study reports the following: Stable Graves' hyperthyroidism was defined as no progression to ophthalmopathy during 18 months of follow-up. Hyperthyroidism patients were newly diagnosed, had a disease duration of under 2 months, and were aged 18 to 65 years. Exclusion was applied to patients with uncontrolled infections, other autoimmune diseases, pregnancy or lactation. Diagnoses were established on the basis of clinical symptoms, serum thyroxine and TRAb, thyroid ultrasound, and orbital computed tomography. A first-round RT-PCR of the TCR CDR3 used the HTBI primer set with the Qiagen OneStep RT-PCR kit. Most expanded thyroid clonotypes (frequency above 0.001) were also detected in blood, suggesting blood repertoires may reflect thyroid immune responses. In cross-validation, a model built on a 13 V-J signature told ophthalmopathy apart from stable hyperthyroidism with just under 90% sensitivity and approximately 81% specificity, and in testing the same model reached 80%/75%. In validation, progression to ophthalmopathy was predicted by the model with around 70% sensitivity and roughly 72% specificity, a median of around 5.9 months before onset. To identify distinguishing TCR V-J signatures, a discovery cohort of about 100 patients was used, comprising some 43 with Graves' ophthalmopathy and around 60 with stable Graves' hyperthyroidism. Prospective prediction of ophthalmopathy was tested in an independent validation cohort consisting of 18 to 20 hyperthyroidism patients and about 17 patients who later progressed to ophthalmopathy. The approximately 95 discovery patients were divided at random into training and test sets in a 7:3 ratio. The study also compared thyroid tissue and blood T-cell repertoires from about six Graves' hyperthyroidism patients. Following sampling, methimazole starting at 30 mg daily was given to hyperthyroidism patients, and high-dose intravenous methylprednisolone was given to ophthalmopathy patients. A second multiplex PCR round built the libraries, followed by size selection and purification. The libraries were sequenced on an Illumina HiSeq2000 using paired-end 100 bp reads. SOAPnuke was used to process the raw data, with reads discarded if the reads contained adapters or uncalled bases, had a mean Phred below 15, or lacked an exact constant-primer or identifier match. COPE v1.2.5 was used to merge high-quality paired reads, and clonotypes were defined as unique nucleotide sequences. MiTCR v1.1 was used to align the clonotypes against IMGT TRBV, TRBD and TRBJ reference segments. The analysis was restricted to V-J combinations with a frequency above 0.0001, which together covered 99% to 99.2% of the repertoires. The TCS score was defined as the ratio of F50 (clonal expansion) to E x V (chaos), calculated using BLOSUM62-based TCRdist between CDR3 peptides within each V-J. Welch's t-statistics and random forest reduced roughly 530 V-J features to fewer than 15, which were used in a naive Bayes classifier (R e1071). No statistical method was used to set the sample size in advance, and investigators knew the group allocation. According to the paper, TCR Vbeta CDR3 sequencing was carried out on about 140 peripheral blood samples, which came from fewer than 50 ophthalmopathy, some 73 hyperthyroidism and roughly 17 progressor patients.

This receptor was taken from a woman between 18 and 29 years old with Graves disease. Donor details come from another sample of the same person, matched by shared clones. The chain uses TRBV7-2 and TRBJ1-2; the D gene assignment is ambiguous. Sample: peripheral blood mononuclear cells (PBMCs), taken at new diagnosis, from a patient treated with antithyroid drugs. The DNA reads TGTGCCAGCAGCTTAGGTTCCCGATTCTATGGCTACACCTTC. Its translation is CASSLGSRFYGYTF.